This TCR beta chain was identified in a study of blood T cells in healthy people across ages. The study's findings and limits: TCR beta diversity correlated strongly with naive T cell percentage.

Turning to this clonotype: Antigen specificity is unknown.

The germline V gene has CDR1 MDHEN and CDR2 SYDVKM. The CDR3 runs 14 residues. V trimming: 6 bases; J trimming: 5 bases; junction bases outside the gene matches: 6. The second PCR ran roughly 7 to 11 cycles with a sample-barcoded 5' primer and J-beta primers. From the 5' RACE reads, TCRdb called clonotypes with MiXCR, one entry per CDR3 protein. The table records some 890,000 distinct CDR3 sequences, 29% of them present only once. These data were also filed under a second study, of T cells of mothers and their children. This second study notes: Healthy Caucasian mothers, a few in number, and their six children were the donors.

This chain connects TRBV28 to TRBJ2-5; 10 bases match TRBD2. Material for sequencing was blood. The TCR originated in a woman in her thirties or forties in good health. The CDR3: CASRDLAGVETQYF. CDR3 nucleotide sequence: TGTGCCAGCAGAGACCTAGCGGGGGTTGAGACCCAGTACTTC. The variable domain in full, completed from reference TRBV28 and TRBJ2-5, reads DVKVTQSSRYLVKRTGEKVFLECVQDMDHENMFWYRQDPGLGLRLIYFSYDVKMKEKGDIPEGYSVSREKKERFSLILESASTNQTSMYLCASRDLAGVETQYFGPGTRLLVL.